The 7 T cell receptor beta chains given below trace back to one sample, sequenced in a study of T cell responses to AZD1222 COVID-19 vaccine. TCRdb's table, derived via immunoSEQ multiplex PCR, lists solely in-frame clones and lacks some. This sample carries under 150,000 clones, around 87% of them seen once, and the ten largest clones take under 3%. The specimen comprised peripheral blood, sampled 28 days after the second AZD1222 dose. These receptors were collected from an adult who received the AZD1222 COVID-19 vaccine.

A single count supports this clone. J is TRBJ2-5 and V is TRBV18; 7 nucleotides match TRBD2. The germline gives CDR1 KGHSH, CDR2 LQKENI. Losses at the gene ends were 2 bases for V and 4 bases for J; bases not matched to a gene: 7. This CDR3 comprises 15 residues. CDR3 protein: CASSPREGSGETQYF. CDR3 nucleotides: TGTGCCAGCTCACCAAGGGAGGGGAGCGGAGAGACCCAGTACTTC.

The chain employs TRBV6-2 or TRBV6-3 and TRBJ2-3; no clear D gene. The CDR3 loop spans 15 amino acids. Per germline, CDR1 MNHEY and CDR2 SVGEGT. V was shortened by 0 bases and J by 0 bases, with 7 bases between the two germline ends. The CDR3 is CASSYSTESTDTQYF. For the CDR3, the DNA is TGTGCCAGCAGTTACTCGACGGAGAGCACAGATACGCAGTATTTT.

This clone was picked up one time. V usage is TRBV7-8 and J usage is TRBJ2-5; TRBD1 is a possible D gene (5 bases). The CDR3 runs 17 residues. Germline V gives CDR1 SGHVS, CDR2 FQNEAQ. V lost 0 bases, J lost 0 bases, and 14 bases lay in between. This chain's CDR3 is CASSLALFRAYQETQYF. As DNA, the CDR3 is TGTGCCAGCAGCTTAGCTTTATTCAGGGCGTACCAAGAGACCCAGTACTTC.

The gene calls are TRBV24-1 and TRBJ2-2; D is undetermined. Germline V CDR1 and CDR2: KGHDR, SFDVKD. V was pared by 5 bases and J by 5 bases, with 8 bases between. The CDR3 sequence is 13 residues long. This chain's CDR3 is CATSAAGTGELFF. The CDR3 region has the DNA TGTGCCACCAGTGCCGCCGGGACCGGGGAGCTGTTTTTT.

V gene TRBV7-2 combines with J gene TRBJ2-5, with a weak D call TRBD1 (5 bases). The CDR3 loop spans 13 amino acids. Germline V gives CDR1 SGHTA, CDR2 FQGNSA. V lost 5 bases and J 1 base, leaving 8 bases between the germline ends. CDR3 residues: CASSRRGQETQYF. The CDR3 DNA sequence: TGTGCCAGCAGCCGAAGGGGCCAAGAGACCCAGTACTTC.

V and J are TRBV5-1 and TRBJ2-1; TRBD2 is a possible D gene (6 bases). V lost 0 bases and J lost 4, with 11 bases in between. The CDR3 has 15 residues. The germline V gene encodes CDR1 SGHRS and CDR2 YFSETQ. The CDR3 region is CASSLVAGQYNEQFF. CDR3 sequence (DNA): TGCGCCAGCAGCTTGGTCGCGGGGCAGTACAATGAGCAGTTCTTC.

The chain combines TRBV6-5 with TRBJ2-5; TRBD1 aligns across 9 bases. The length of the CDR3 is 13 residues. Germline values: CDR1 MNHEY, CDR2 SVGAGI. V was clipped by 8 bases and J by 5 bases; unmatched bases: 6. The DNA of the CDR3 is TGTGCCAGCCGAACAGGGGGCGCGGAGACCCAGTACTTC. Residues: CASRTGGAETQYF.